A selection of T cell receptor beta chains follows, all from one sample in a study of cytomegalovirus exposure and HLA in healthy donors. Data came from immunoSEQ multiplex PCR; TCRdb stores just in-frame clones and leaves some out. Of 150,000 to 200,000 clones in the sample, 62% are singletons; the top ten hold 2.5% to 3.5%. The specimen sequenced was PBMCs. The receptors stem from a man aged 35 to 55 in good health and CMV-seronegative. CDR3s leave out the opening cysteine and the closing phenylalanine or tryptophan. The order of the fields is D gene, V gene, CDR3 protein. D genes are given only for firm matches.

. TRBV28 ASSFTEGNGAKAF
TRBD2 TRBV7-3 ASSLNSGGPGNEQF
. TRBV6-1 ASSEGRGEQY
. TRBV7-9 ASSSSGSVSGNTIY
. TRBV29-1 SVDSRGIYGYT
. TRBV29-1 SAEVTSGKLF
. TRBV7-8 ASSVGLSYEQY
. TRBV27 ASSLRPGGNTEAF
TRBD2 TRBV9 ASEKTSGTGELF
. TRBV4-2 ASSQDRGNQPQH
TRBD1 TRBV28 ASSQQGYEQY
. TRBV10-3 AISEPRETQY
TRBD1 TRBV29-1 SGGQAADTQY
TRBD1 TRBV29-1 SVSTGEETQY
. TRBV11-2 ASTPLGHTGTQY
TRBD1 TRBV5-1 ASSPSGTGARWSTEAF
TRBD1 TRBV29-1 SVGRQGKGGYT
. TRBV9 ASSANGLSSSTGELF
. TRBV7-6 ASSTDSRGRETQY
TRBD1 TRBV27 ASSSLDRGPILEKLF
TRBD2 TRBV2 ASTLGLAGRAQY
. TRBV11-2 ASSTVGEQY
TRBD1 TRBV10-3 AISEGGDSNYGYT
. TRBV6-5 ASSYSAGPLYEQY
TRBD1 TRBV5-1 ASSLAPDRGPETQY
TRBD1 TRBV15 ATSRDRGQPQH
TRBD2 TRBV7-9 ASRTSGVSTDTQY
TRBD1 TRBV5-1 ASSLEGQKGYEQY
. TRBV19 AFFKQKAAYEQY
. TRBV14 ASSRASRYETQY
TRBD1 TRBV7-9 ASSYTGDNSPLH
TRBD2 TRBV5-4 ASSPGGISTDTQY
. TRBV4-1 ASSQAGTSNEQF
TRBD1 TRBV5-6 ASSKARGTGRYEQY
. TRBV10-3 AISERGKGVREQY
. TRBV5-1 ASSLAVGDGVNEQF
TRBD1 TRBV19 ASSESGGSSGNTIY
. TRBV28 ATQLGRDYGYT
TRBD2 TRBV5-1 ASSLEGLAETDTQY
. TRBV7-2 ASKGRGYANEKLF
. TRBV6-5 ASSERRVETQY
. TRBV9 ASSVQGYGYT
. TRBV30 AWNLGAGETQY
. TRBV6-1 ASLMGDSATDTQY
TRBD1 TRBV2 ASIQTGVNTEAF
. TRBV19 ASSIVDISNQPQH
TRBD2 TRBV7-2 ASSRVFTSGVADEQF